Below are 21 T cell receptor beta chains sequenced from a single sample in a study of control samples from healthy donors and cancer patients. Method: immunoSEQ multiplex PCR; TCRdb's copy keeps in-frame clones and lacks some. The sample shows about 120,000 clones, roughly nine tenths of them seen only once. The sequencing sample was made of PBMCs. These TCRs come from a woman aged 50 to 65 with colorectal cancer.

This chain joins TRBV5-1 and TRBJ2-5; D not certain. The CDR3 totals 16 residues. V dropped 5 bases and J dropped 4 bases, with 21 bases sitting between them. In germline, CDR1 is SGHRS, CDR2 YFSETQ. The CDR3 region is CASSPLGGQVVETQYF. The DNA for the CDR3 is TGCGCCAGCAGTCCGCTCGGTGGGCAGGTTGTAGAGACCCAGTACTTC.

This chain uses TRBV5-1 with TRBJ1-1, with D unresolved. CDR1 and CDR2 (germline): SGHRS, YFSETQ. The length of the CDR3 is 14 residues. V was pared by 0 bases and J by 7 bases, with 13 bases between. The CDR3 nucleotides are TGCGCCAGCAGCTTGGAACGGGGTGGGGATGAAGCTTTCTTT. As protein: CASSLERGGDEAFF.

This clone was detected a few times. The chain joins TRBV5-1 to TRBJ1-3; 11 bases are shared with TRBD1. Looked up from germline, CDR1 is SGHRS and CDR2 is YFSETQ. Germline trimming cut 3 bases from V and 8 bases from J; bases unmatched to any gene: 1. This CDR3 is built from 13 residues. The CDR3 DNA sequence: TGCGCCAGCAGCTCGGGACAGGGGGACACCATATATTTT. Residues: CASSSGQGDTIYF. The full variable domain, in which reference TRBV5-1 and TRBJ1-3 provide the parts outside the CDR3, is KAGVTQTPRYLIKTRGQQVTLSCSPISGHRSVSWYQQTPGQGLQFLFEYFSETQRNKGNFPGRFSGRQFSNSRSEMNVSTLELGDSALYLCASSSGQGDTIYFGEGSWLTVV.

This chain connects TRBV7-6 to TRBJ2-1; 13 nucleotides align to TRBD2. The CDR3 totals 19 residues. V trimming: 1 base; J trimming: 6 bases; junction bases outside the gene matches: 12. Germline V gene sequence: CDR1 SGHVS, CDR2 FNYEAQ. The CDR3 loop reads CASSLETGLAGVGRNEQFF. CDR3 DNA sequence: TGTGCCAGCAGCTTAGAAACCGGACTAGCGGGAGTCGGTCGCAATGAGCAGTTCTTC.

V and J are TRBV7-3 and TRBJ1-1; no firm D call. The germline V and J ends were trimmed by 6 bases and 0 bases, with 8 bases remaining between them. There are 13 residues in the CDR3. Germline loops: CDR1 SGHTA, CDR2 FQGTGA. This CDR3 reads CASRGTVNTEAFF. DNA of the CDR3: TGTGCCAGCAGGGGAACAGTGAACACTGAAGCTTTCTTT.

The CDR3 region is CASSLVREVNEQYF. The CDR3 coding sequence is TGTGCCAGCAGCTTAGTGCGGGAGGTAAACGAGCAGTACTTC. The gene calls are TRBV11-2 and TRBJ2-7; 8 bases map to TRBD2. CDR1 is SGHAT, CDR2 FQNNGV, per germline. V shed 1 base, J shed 5 bases, and the junction held 4 bases outside the gene matches. The length of the CDR3 is 14 residues.

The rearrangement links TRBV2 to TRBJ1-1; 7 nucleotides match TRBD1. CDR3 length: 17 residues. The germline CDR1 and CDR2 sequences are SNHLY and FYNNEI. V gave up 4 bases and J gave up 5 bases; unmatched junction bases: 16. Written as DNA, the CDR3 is TGTGCCAGCAGTGCACACGGGGACAGAAGGATGGGAACTGAAGCTTTCTTT. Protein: CASSAHGDRRMGTEAFF. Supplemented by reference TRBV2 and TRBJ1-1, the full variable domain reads EPEVTQTPSHQVTQMGQEVILRCVPISNHLYFYWYRQILGQKVEFLVSFYNNEISEKSEIFDDQFSVERPDGSNFTLKIRSTKLEDSAMYFCASSAHGDRRMGTEAFFGQGTRLTVV.

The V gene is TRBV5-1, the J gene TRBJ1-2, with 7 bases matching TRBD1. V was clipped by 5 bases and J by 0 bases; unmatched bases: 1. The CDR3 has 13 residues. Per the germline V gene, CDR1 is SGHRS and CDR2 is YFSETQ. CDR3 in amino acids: CASRTGANYGYTF. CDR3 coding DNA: TGCGCCAGCAGAACAGGGGCTAACTATGGCTACACCTTC.

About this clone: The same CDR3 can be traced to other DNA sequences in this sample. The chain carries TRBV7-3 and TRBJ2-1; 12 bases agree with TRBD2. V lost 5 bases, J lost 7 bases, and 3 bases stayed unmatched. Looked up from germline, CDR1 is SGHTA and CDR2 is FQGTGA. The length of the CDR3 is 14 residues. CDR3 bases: TGTGCCAGCAGCGCTAGCGGGGGGGCAAATGAGCAGTTCTTC. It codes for CASSASGGANEQFF.

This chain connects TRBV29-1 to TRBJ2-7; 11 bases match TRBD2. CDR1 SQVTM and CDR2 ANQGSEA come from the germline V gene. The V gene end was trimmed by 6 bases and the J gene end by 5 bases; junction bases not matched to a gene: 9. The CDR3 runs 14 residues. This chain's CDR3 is CSVAGTSGPDEQYF. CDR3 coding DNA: TGCAGCGTGGCCGGGACTAGCGGACCTGACGAGCAGTACTTC.

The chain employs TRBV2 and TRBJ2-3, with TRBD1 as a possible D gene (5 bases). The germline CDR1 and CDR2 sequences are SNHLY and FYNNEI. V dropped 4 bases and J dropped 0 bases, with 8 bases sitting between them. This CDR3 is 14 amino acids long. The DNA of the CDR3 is TGTGCCAGCAGTGGGGGCTTCAGCACAGATACGCAGTATTTT. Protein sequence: CASSGGFSTDTQYF.

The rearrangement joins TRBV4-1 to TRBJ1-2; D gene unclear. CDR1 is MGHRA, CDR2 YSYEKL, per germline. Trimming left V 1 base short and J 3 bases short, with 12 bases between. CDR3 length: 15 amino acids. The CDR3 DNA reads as TGCGCCAGCAGCCAAGGGAGGCAGTCTGACTATGGCTACACCTTC. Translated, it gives CASSQGRQSDYGYTF.

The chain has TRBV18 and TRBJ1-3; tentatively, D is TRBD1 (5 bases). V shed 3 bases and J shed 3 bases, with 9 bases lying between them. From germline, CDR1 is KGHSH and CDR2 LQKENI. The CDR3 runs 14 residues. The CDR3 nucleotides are TGTGCCAGCTCACCGATTCAGGGTGGAAACACCATATATTTT. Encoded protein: CASSPIQGGNTIYF.

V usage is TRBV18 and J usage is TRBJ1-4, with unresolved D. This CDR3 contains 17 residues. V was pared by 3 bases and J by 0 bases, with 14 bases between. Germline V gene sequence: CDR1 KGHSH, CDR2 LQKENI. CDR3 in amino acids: CASSPSSILATNEKLFF. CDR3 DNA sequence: TGTGCCAGCTCACCCTCTAGTATCCTTGCAACTAATGAAAAACTGTTTTTT.

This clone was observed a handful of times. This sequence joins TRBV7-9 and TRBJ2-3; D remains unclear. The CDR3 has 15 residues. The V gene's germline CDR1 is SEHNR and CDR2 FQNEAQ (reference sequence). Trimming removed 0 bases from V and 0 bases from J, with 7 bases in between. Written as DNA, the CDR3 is TGTGCCAGCAGCTTAGCGGCCAGCAGCACAGATACGCAGTATTTT. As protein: CASSLAASSTDTQYF.

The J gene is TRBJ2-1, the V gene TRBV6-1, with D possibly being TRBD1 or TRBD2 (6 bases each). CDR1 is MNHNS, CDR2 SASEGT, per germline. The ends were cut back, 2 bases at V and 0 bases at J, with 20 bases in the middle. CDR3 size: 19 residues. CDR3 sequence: CASSERGVGGSGSYNEQFF. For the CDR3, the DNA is TGTGCCAGCAGTGAAAGGGGGGTAGGGGGATCGGGCTCCTACAATGAGCAGTTCTTC.

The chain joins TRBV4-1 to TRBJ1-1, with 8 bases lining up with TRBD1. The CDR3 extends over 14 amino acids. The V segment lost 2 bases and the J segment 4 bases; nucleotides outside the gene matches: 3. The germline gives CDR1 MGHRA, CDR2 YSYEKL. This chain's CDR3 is CASSQLTGGTEAFF. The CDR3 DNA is TGCGCCAGCAGCCAACTTACAGGGGGCACTGAAGCTTTCTTT.

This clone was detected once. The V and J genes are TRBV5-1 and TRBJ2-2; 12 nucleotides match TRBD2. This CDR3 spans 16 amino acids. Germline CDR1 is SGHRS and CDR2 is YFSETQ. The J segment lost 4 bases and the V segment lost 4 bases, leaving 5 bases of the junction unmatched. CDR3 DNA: TGCGCCAGCAGCCCCACTAGCGGGAGGACCACCGGGGAGCTGTTTTTT. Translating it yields CASSPTSGRTTGELFF.

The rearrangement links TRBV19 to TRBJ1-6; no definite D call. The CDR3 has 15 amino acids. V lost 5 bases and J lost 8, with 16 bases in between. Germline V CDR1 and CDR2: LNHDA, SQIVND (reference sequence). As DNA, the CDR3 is TGTGCCAGTAGTCGCGGGCTCTCCCGGGATTCACCCCTCCACTTT. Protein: CASSRGLSRDSPLHF.

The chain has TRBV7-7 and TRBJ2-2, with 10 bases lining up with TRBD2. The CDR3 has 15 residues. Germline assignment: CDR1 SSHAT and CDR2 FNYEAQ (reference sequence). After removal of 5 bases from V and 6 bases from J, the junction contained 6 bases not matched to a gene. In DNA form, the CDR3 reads TGTGCCAGCAGCGAAAGCGGGAGGGCCCCCGGGGAGCTGTTTTTT. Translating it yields CASSESGRAPGELFF. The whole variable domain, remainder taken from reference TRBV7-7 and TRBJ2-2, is GAGVSQSPRYKVTKRGQDVTLRCDPISSHATLYWYQQALGQGPEFLTYFNYEAQPDKSGLPSDRFSAERPEGSISTLTIQRTEQRDSAMYRCASSESGRAPGELFFGEGSRLTVL.

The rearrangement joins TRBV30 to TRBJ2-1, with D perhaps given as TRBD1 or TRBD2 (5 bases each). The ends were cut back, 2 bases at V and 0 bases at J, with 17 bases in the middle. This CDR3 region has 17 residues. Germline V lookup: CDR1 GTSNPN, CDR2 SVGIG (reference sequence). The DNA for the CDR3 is TGTGCCTGGAGTAGAGGGATCGGGACCAGCTCCTACAATGAGCAGTTCTTC. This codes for CAWSRGIGTSSYNEQFF.